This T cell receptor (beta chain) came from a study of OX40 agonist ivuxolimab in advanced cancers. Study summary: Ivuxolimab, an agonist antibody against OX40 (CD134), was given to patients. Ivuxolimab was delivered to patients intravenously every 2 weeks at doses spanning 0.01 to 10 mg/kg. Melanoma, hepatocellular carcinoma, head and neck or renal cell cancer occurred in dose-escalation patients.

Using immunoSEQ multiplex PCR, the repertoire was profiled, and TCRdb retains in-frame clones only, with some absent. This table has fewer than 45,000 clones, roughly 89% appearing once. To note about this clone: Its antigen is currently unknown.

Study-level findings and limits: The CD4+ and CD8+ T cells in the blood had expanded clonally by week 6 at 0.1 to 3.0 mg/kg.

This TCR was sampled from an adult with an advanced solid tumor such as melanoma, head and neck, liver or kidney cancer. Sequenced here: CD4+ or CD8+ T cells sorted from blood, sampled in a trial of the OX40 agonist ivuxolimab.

The CDR3 DNA follows: TGTGCCAGCAGCGCGCGTAGCAGCTCCTACGAGCAGTACTTC. Residues: CASSARSSSYEQYF. The chain recombines TRBV7-6 with TRBJ2-7, with D uncertain. Germline V gene data show CDR1 as SGHVS and CDR2 as FNYEAQ. V was cut by 5 bases and J by 0 bases, with 11 bases left in between. The CDR3 is 14 residues long. Variable domain in full (rest from reference TRBV7-6 and TRBJ2-7): GAGVSQSPRYKVTKRGQDVALRCDPISGHVSLYWYRQALGQGPEFLTYFNYEAQQDKSGLPNDRFSAERPEGSISTLTIQRTEQRDSAMYRCASSARSSSYEQYFGPGTRLTVT.